This T cell receptor beta chain was profiled in a study of T-cell memory formation after mild COVID-19. Study background: Clustering of TCRs was largely donor specific.

General observations from the study: Later expanders leaned CD4+, whereas day 15 to 85 contracting clones were balanced CD4/CD8. Some clones that responded were present in memory (sampled pre-infection), which suggests cross-reactive memory joined.

This clonotype was detected ten times or more. Its antigen is unidentified. V lost 8 bases and J 3 bases, leaving 5 bases between the germline ends. The CDR3 runs 12 residues. The germline V gene encodes CDR1 MNHEY and CDR2 SMNVEV (reference sequence). The authors produced TCR alpha and TCR beta cDNA libraries with sample barcodes and UMIs by 5'RACE using constant-segment primers. One entry per CDR3 protein, called by TCRdb with MiXCR from the 5' RACE reads. Among 92,000 or so distinct CDR3 sequences listed, about 13% were seen once. The V gene is TRBV27, the J gene TRBJ2-6; D unclear. This receptor was taken from an adult woman who had mild COVID-19 (a few samples of this study predate the infection). Cell type and time point are not known. Sequenced input: PBMCs or a T cell subset sorted from them (not recorded which). The CDR3 is CASVSGANVLTF. For the CDR3, the DNA is TGTGCCAGCGTCAGTGGGGCCAACGTCCTGACTTTC.